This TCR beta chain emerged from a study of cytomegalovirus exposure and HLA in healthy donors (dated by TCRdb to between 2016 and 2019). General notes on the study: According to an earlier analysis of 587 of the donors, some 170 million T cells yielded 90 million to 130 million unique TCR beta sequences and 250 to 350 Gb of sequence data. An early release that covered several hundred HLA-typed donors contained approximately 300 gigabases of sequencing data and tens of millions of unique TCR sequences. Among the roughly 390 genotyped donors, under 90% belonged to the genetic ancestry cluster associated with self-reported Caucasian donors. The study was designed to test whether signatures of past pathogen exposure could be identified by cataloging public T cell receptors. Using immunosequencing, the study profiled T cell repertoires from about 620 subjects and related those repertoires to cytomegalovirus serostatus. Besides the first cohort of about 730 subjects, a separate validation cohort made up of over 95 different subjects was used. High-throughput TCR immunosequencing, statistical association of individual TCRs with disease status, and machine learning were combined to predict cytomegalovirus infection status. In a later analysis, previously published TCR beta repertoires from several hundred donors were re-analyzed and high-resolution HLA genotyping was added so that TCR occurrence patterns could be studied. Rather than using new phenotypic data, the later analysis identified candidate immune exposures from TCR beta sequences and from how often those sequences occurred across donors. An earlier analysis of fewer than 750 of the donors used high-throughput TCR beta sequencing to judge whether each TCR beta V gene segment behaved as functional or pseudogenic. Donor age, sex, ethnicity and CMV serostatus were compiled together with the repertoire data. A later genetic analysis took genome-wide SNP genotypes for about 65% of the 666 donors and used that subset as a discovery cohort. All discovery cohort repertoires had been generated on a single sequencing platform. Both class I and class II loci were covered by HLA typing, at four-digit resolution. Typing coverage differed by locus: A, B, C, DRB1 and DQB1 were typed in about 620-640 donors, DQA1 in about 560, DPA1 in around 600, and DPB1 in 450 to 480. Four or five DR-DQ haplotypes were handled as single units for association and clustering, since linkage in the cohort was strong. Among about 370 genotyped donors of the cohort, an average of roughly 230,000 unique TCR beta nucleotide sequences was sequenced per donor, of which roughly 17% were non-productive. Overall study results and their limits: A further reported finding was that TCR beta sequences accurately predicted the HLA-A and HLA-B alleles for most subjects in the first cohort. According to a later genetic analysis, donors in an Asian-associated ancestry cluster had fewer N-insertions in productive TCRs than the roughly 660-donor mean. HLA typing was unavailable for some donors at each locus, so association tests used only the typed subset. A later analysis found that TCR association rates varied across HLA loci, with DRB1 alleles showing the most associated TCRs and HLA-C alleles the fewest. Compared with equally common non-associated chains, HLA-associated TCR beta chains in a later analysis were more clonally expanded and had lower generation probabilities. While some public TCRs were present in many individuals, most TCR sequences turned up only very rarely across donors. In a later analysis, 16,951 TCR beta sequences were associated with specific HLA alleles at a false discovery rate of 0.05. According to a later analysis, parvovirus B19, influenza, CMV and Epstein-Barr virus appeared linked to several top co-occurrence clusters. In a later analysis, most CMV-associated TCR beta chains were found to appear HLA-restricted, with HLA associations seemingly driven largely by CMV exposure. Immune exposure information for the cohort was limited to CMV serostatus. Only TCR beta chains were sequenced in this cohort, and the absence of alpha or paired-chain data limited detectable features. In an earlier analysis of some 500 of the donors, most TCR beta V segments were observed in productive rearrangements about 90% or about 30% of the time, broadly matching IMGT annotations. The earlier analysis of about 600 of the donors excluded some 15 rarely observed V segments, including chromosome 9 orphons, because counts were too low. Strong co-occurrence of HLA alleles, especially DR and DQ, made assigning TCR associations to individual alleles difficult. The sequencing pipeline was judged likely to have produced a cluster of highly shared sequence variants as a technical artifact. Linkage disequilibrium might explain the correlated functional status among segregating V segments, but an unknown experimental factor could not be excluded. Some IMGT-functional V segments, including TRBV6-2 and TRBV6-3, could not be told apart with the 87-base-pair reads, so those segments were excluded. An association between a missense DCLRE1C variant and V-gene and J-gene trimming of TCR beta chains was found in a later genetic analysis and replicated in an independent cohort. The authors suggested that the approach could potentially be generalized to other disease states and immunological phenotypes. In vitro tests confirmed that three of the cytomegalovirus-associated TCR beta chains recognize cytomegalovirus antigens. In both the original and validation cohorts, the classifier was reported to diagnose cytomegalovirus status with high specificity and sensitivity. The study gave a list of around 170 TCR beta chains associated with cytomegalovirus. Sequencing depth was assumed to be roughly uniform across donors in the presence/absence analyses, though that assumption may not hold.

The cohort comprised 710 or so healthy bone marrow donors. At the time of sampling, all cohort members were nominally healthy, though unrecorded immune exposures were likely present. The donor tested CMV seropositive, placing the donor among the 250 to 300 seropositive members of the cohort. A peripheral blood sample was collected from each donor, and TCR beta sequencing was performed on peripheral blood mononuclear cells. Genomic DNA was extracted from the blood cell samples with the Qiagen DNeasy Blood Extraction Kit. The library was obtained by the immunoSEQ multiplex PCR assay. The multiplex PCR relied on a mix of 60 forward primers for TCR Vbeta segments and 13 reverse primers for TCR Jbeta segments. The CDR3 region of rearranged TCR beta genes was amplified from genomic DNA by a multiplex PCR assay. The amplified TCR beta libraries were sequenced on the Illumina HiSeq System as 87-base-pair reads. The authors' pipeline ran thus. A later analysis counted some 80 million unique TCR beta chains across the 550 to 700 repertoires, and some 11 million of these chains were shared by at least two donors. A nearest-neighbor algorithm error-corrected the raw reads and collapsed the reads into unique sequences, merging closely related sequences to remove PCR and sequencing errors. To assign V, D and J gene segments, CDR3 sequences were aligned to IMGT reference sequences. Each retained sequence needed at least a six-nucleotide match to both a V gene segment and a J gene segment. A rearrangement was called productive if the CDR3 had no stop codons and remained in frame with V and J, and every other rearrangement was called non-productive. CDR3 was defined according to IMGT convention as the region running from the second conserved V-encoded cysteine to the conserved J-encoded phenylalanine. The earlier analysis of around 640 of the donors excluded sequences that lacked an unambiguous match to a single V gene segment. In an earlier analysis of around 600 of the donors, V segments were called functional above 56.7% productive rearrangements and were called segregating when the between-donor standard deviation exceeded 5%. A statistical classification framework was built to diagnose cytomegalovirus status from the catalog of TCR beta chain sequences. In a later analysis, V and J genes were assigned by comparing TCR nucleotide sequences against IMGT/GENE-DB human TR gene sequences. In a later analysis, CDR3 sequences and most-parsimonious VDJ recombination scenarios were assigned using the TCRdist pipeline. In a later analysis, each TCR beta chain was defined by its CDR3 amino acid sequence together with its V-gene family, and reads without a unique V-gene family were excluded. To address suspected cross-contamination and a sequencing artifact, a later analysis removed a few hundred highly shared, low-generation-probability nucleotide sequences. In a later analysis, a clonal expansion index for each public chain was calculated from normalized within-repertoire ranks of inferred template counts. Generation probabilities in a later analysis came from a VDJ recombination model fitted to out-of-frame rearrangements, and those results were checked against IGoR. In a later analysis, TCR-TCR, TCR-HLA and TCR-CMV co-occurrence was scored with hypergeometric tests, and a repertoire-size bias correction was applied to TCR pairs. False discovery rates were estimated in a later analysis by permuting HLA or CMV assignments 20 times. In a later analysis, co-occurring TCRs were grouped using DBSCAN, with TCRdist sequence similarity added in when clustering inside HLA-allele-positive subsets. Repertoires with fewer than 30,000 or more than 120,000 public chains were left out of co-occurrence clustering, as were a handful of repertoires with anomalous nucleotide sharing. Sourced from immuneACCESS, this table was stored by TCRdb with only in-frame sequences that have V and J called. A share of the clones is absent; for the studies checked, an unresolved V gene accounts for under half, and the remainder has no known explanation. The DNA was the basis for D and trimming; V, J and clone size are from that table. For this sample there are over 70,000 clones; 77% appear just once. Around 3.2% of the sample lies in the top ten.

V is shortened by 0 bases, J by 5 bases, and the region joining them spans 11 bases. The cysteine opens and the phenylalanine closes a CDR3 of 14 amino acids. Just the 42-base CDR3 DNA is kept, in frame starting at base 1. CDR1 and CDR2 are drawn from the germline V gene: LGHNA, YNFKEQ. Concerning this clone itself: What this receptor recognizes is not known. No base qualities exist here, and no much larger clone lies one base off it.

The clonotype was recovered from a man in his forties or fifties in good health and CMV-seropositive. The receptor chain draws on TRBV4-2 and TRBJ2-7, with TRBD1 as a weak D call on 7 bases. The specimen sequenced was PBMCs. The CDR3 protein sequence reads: CASSQDRGRNEQYF. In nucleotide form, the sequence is TGTGCCAGCAGCCAAGACAGGGGGAGGAACGAGCAGTACTTC.